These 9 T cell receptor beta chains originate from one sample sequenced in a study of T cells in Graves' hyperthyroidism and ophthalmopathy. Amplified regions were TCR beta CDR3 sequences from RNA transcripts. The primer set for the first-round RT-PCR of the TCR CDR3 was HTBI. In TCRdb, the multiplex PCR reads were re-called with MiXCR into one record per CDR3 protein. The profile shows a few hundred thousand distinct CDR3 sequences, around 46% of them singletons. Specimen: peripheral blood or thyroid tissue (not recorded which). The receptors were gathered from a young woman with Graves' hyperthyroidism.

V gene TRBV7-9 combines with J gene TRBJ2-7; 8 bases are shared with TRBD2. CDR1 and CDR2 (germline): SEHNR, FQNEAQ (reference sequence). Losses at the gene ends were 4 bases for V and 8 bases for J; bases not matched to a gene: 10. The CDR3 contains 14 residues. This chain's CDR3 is CASSSLSGSGKQYF. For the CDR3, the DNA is TGTGCCAGCAGCTCCTTAAGCGGGAGTGGTAAGCAGTACTTC.

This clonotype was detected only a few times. CDR3 in amino acids: CASSHEGLAGTGELFF. The CDR3 coding sequence is TGCGCCAGCAGCCACGAAGGACTAGCGGGCACCGGGGAGCTGTTTTTT. The chain carries TRBV4-3 and TRBJ2-2; 11 nucleotides align to TRBD2. The V gene's germline CDR1 is LGHNA and CDR2 YSLEER. V shed 3 bases, J shed 4 bases, and the junction held 4 bases outside the gene matches. There are 16 residues in the CDR3.

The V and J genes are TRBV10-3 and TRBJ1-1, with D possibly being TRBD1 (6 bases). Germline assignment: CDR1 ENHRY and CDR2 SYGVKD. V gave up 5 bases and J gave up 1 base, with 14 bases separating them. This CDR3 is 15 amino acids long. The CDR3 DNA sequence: TGTGCCATCAGTTCCGACTCCAGGGGGAACACTGAAGCTTTCTTT. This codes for CAISSDSRGNTEAFF.

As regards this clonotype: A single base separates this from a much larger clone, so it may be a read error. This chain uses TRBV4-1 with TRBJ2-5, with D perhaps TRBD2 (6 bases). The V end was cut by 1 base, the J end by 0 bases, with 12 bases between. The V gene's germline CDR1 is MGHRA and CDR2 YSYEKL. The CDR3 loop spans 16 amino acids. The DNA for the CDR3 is TGCGCCAGCAGCCAAGGTGATGGAGGGTACCAAGAGACCCAGTACTTC. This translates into CASSQGDGGYQETQYF.

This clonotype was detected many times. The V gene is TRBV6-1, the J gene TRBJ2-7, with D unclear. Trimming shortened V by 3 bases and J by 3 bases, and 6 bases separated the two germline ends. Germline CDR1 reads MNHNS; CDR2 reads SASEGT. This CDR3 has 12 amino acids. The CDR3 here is CASSDWNYEQYF. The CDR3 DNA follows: TGTGCCAGCAGTGATTGGAACTACGAGCAGTACTTC.

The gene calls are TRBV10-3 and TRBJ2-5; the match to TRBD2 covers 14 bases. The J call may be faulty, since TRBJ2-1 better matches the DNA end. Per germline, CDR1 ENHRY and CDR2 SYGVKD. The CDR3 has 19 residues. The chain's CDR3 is CAISESKFPTSGREYEQFF. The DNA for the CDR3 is TGTGCCATCAGTGAGTCGAAGTTCCCGACTAGCGGGAGGGAGTATGAGCAGTTCTTC.

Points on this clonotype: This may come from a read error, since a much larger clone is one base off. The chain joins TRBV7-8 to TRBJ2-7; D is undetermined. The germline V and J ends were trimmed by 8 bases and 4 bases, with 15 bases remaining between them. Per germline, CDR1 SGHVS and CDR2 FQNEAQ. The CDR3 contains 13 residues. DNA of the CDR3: TGTGCCAGCGGCCCCCGGCAGTTTTACGAGCAGTACTTC. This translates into CASGPRQFYEQYF.

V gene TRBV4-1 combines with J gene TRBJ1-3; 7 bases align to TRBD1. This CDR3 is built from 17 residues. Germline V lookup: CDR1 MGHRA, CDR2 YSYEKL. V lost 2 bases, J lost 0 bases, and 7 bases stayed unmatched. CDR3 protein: CASSQSPRDSSGNTIYF. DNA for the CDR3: TGCGCCAGCAGCCAATCTCCCCGGGACAGCTCTGGAAACACCATATATTTT.

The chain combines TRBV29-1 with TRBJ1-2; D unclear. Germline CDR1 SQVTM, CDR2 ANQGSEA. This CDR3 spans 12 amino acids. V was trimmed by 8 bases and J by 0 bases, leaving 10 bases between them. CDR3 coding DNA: TGCAGCAAGGACGGGACTAACTATGGCTACACCTTC. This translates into CSKDGTNYGYTF.